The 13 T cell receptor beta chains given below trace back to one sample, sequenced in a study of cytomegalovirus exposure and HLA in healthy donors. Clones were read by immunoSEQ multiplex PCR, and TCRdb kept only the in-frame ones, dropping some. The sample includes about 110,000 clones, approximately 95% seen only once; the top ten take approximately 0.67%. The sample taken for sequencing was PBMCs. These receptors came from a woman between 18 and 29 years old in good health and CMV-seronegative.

The CDR3 nucleotides read TGTGCCAGCAGTCCCCGAAGCGGGGGGGCCTCTACTCGAGCCTACGAGCAGTACTTC. Its protein product is CASSPRSGGASTRAYEQYF. The chain uses TRBV27 and TRBJ2-7; 10 bases map to TRBD2. Germline V gene lookup returns CDR1 MNHEY and CDR2 SMNVEV (reference sequence). The CDR3 is 19 residues long. The V and J ends lost 5 bases and 2 bases, in that order; junction bases with no gene match: 18.

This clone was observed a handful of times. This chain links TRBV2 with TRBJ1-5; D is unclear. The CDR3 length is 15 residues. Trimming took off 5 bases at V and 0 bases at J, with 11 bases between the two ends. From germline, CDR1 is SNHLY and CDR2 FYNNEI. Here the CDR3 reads CASSLGGNSNQPQHF. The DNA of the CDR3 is TGTGCCAGCAGTTTAGGCGGAAATAGCAATCAGCCCCAGCATTTT.

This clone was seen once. The CDR3 nucleotides are TGTGCCAGCAGCCGGGCGGGAGAAAAACTGTTTTTT. It encodes CASSRAGEKLFF. The J gene is TRBJ1-4, the V gene TRBV7-8; no clear D gene. V gave up 5 bases and J gave up 8 bases, with 9 bases separating them. Germline lookup yields CDR1 SGHVS and CDR2 FQNEAQ. The CDR3 is 12 amino acids.

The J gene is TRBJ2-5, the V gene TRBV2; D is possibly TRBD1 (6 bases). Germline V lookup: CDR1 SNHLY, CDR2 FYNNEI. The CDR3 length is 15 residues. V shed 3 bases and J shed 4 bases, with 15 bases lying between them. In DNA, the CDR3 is TGTGCCAGCAGTGACAGGGGCGACCCTGGAGAGACCCAGTACTTC. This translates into CASSDRGDPGETQYF.

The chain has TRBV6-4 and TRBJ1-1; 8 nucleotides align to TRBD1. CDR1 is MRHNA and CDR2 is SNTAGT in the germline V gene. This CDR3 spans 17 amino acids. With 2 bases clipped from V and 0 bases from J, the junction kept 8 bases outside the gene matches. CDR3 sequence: CASSDPTRGLLNTEAFF. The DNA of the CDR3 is TGTGCCAGCAGTGACCCCACCAGGGGGCTTTTGAACACTGAAGCTTTCTTT.

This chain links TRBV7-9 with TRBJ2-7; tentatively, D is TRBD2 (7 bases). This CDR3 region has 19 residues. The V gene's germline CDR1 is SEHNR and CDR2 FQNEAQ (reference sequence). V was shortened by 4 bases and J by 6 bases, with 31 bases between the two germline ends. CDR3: CASSWKIGGAVSSWSEQYF. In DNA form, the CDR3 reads TGTGCCAGCAGCTGGAAGATTGGGGGGGCCGTAAGTTCGTGGAGCGAGCAGTACTTC.

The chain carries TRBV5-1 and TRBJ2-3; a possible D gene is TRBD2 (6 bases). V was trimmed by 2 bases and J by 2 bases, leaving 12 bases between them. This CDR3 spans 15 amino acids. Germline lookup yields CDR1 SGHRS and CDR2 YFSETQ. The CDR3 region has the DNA TGCGCCAGCAGCTTTGGCGGGGAAGTCACAGATACGCAGTATTTT. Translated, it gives CASSFGGEVTDTQYF.

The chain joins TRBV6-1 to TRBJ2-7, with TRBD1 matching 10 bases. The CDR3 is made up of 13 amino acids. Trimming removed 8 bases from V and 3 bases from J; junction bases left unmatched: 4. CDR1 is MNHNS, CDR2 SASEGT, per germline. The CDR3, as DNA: TGTGCCAGCGGGGACAGGGGTAGCTACGAGCAGTACTTC. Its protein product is CASGDRGSYEQYF.

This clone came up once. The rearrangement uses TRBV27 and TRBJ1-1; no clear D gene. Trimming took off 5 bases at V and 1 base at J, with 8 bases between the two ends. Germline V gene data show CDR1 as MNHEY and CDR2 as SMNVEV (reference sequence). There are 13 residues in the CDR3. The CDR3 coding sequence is TGTGCCAGCAGTACCTGGGCGAACACTGAAGCTTTCTTT. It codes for CASSTWANTEAFF.

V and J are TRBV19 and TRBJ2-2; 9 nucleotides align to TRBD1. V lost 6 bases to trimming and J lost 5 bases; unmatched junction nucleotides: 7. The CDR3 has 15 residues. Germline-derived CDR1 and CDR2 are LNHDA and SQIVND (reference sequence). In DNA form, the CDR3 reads TGTGCCAGTAGGACAGGACAGGGGAGGACCGGGGAGCTGTTTTTT. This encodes CASRTGQGRTGELFF.

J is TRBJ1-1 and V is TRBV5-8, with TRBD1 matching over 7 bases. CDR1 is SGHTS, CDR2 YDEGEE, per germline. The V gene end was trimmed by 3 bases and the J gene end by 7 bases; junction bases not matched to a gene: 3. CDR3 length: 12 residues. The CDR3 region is CASSSDRVEAFF. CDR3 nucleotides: TGTGCCAGCAGCTCCGACAGGGTTGAAGCTTTCTTT.

The CDR3 nucleotides read TGTGCCAGCAGCTTGCCGGTCAGGGGAGGGGGCTACACCTTC. Encoded protein: CASSLPVRGGGYTF. The genes are TRBV5-6 and TRBJ1-2; possibly TRBD1 for D (6 bases). The length of the CDR3 is 14 residues. CDR1 and CDR2 (germline): SGHDT, YYEEEE. The V end was cut by 1 base, the J end by 8 bases, with 15 bases between.

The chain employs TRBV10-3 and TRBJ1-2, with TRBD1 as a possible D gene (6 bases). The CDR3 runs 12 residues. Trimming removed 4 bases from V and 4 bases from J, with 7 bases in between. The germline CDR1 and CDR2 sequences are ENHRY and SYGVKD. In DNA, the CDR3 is TGTGCCATCAGTGTGGACAGCTATGGCTACACCTTC. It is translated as CAISVDSYGYTF.